This entry lists 11 T cell receptor beta chains sequenced from one sample in a study of CD8 T cells in Susac syndrome (dated by TCRdb to between 2018 and 2021). Library method: the immunoSEQ multiplex PCR assay. RNA was extracted using the RNeasy kit, and about 0.5 to 1 ug of the RNA was reverse transcribed with random hexamers. The public reads were reprocessed in TCRdb via fastp at Q25 and MiXCR, keeping in-frame beta chains. Each entry merges the rows of one CDR3 protein and shows their most common DNA and genes. The sample records about 200,000 distinct CDR3 sequences, more than 85% of which are singletons. Roughly 0.13% of the sample is in the top ten clones. Sample: CD8+ T cells from PBMCs. Receptor source: a human donor with multiple sclerosis.

In its sample, this clonotype was seen a few times. This chain joins TRBV5-4 and TRBJ2-7; 9 bases are a match to TRBD2. The CDR3 consists of 15 residues. Germline V CDR1 and CDR2: SGHNT, YYREEE (reference sequence). J was trimmed by 3 bases and V by 1 base; bases with no gene match: 5. This chain's CDR3 is CASSLPGTSSYEQYF. CDR3 DNA sequence: TGTGCCAGCAGCTTGCCCGGGACTAGCAGCTACGAGCAGTACTTC.

The chain carries TRBV4-3 and TRBJ1-3; D ambiguous. Germline loops: CDR1 LGHNA, CDR2 YSLEER. The CDR3 is 15 residues long. V lost 1 base to trimming and J lost 1 base, with 8 bases between them. As DNA, the CDR3 is TGCGCCAGCAGCCAAGGGTTGGGTTCTGGAAACACCATATATTTT. Its protein product is CASSQGLGSGNTIYF.

The chain combines TRBV4-1 with TRBJ2-1; no firm D call. V lost 10 bases, J lost 10 bases, and 23 bases lay in between. The germline CDR1 and CDR2 sequences are MGHRA and YSYEKL. CDR3 length equals 14 residues. This CDR3 reads CATTRQLGTDEQFF. Here the CDR3 DNA reads TGCGCCACCACACGGCAACTCGGAACGGACGAGCAGTTCTTC.

The chain has TRBV9 and TRBJ2-1, with a possible D match to TRBD2 (5 bases). This CDR3 region has 15 residues. Germline values: CDR1 SGDLS, CDR2 YYNGEE. Trimming took off 0 bases at V and 2 bases at J, with 9 bases between the two ends. CDR3 sequence: CASSVDDGAYNEQFF. The DNA for the CDR3 is TGTGCCAGCAGCGTAGACGACGGGGCCTACAATGAGCAGTTCTTC.

J is TRBJ1-5 and V is TRBV2; D gene uncertain. The CDR3 loop spans 14 amino acids. Per germline, CDR1 SNHLY and CDR2 FYNNEI. Trimming left V 0 bases short and J 7 bases short, with 10 bases between. In nucleotides, the CDR3 is TGTGCCAGCAGTGAAGCAACAGTCCGGCAGCCCCAGCATTTT. Its protein product is CASSEATVRQPQHF.

This chain links TRBV5-1 with TRBJ1-2; 7 bases match TRBD1. The CDR3 runs to 14 residues. After removal of 4 bases from V and 2 bases from J, the junction contained 5 bases not matched to a gene. Germline CDR1 and CDR2: SGHRS and YFSETQ. The chain's CDR3 is CASSAAGQNYGYTF. CDR3 bases: TGCGCCAGCAGCGCGGCGGGACAGAACTATGGCTACACCTTC.

The chain combines TRBV7-9 with TRBJ2-4; tentative D call: TRBD1 (6 bases). CDR3 size: 15 residues. Germline CDR1 and CDR2: SEHNR and FQNEAQ (reference sequence). V was trimmed by 1 base and J by 6 bases, leaving 13 bases between them. CDR3 amino acids: CASSLGGRGGNIQYF. CDR3 in DNA: TGTGCCAGCAGCTTAGGGGGCAGGGGCGGAAACATTCAGTACTTC.

The chain combines TRBV7-9 with TRBJ2-7; TRBD2 matches 8 bases. This CDR3 region has 13 residues. V shed 2 bases and J 7 bases; nucleotides not matched to a gene: 4. Germline V gives CDR1 SEHNR, CDR2 FQNEAQ (reference sequence). The CDR3 DNA is TGTGCCAGCAGCTTATCTAGCGGGTTGGAGCAGTACTTC. The encoded protein is CASSLSSGLEQYF.

The V and J genes are TRBV18 and TRBJ2-3; D possibly corresponds to TRBD2 (6 bases). Germline lookup yields CDR1 KGHSH and CDR2 LQKENI. V lost 6 bases to trimming and J lost 2 bases, with 21 bases between them. This CDR3 spans 17 amino acids. CDR3: CASSPTSRDSHTDTQYF. CDR3 in DNA: TGTGCCAGCTCGCCTACATCCCGGGACTCACACACAGATACGCAGTATTTT.

This clonotype is a singleton in its sample. This chain joins TRBV30 and TRBJ2-7; no clear D. V lost 3 bases and J lost 3, with 6 bases in between. The V gene's germline CDR1 is GTSNPN and CDR2 SVGIG (reference sequence). CDR3 length: 11 amino acids. CDR3 in DNA: TGTGCCTGGAGGGTGGACTACGAGCAGTACTTC. This encodes CAWRVDYEQYF.

V is TRBV9 and J is TRBJ2-1; D possibly corresponds to TRBD2 (7 bases). This CDR3 has 16 residues. V shed 0 bases and J shed 5 bases, with 15 bases lying between them. Germline CDR1 is SGDLS and CDR2 is YYNGEE. The CDR3 protein is CASSVEGGPYNNEQFF. As DNA, the CDR3 is TGTGCCAGCAGCGTAGAGGGGGGGCCCTACAACAATGAGCAGTTCTTC.